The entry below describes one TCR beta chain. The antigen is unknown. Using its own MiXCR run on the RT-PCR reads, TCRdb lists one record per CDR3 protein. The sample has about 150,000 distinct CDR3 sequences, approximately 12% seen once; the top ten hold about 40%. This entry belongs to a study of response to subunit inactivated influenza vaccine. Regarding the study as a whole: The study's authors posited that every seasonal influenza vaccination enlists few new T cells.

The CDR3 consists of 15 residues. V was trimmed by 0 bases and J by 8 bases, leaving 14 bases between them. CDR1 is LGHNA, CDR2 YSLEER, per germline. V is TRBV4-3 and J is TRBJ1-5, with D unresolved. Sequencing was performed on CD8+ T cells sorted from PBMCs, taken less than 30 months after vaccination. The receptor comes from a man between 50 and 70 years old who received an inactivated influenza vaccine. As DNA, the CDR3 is TGCGCCAGCAGCCAAGATGATACAGTGGAAGAGCCCCAGCATTTT. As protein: CASSQDDTVEEPQHF.